The clone carrying this TCR beta chain was seen only a few times. Antigen: not known. Both iRepertoire HTBI primers and Arm-PCR of CDR3 regions were used to build the TCR beta libraries. TCRdb ran MiXCR on the multiplex PCR reads and lists one entry per CDR3 protein. The table lists over 350,000 distinct CDR3 sequences, around 20% of them singletons. The CDR3 extends over 15 amino acids. J lost 2 bases, V lost 5 bases, and 9 bases had no gene match. The data stem from a study of regulatory T cells in long-lasting Graves disease. Study-level information: In persistent Graves' disease, antithyroid drugs had been taken for over 5 years and TSH receptor antibodies stayed positive. Study outcomes and limitations: Persistent disease samples used TRBV28, TRBJ1-2 and TRBJ2-5 preferentially. Whereas more than 950 public clonotypes were shared by new patients, persistent patients shared more, at a few thousand.

The time point was: persistent/refractory GD, antithyroid drugs over 5 years with positive TRAb. Following extraction of RNA from PBMCs, that RNA was used to make the TCR library. Source: peripheral blood mononuclear cells (PBMCs), taken when the disease was refractory, from a patient treated with antithyroid drugs. The sequence was collected from a female donor with Graves disease. V and J are TRBV12-3 or TRBV12-4 and TRBJ2-7; 7 bases fit TRBD2. CDR3 amino acids: CASSPLGEGAYEQYF. The CDR3 bases are TGTGCCAGCAGTCCCTTGGGGGAGGGCGCCTACGAGCAGTACTTC.